Described below is a single T cell receptor beta chain sequence and its context. Antigen: not known. The record originates from a study of shared clonotypes between healthy human individuals. Findings and limits, study-wide: Clonotypes that were shared across a handful of donors made up around 5.5% of naive CD4 clonotypes.

The data were produced by immunoSEQ multiplex PCR, yet TCRdb's version contains in-frame clones alone and is incomplete. The top ten clones hold around 0.14% of a sample with about 2.4 million clones, over 85% of them seen once. The V and J ends lost 4 bases and 7 bases, in that order; junction bases with no gene match: 8. The CDR3 extends over 15 amino acids. Germline V gene lookup returns CDR1 SGHNT and CDR2 YENEEA. The sample taken for sequencing was naive CD4+ T cells sorted from blood. Subset given: CD45RA+ positively selected. V and J are TRBV11-3 and TRBJ1-4; 8 bases are shared with TRBD1. This receptor was obtained from a man between 18 and 35 years old in good health. CDR3 nucleotide sequence: TGTGCCAGCAGCTCCGGGACAGGTGTTCGTGAAAAACTGTTTTTT. As protein: CASSSGTGVREKLFF.